A single sample gave rise to the 21 T cell receptor beta chains below, sequenced in a study of blood T cell repertoires in COVID-19 (TCRdb year 2020). To prepare the library, the immunoSEQ multiplex PCR assay was applied. This immuneACCESS table, as held by TCRdb, lists in-frame sequences with V and J called but not all clones. Of the missing ones, under half trace to an unresolved V gene in checked studies; the others have no known cause. The sample table lists 200,000 to 250,000 clones, 82% of them with a count of one. The ten largest account for under 2% of the sample. The specimen was peripheral blood. The receptors derive from a woman aged 80 or over with acute or convalescent COVID-19.

This chain connects TRBV7-2 to TRBJ1-5; no clear D gene. CDR1 and CDR2 (germline): SGHTA, FQGNSA. With 4 bases removed from V and 0 bases from J, the gap between germline ends came to 4 bases. The CDR3 totals 13 residues. The CDR3 DNA follows: TGTGCCAGCAGCTCCTATAGCAATCAGCCCCAGCATTTT. Its translation: CASSSYSNQPQHF.

This clone showed up just once. The chain employs TRBV9 and TRBJ2-3; 11 bases map to TRBD2. V shed 3 bases, J shed 3 bases, and the junction held 9 bases outside the gene matches. In germline, CDR1 is SGDLS, CDR2 YYNGEE. The CDR3 length is 17 residues. The CDR3 DNA follows: TGTGCCAGCAGCGCGCTAGCGGGGGGATTAGCAACAGATACGCAGTATTTT. Translation gives CASSALAGGLATDTQYF.

The CDR3 reads CASSRPTGTGGAETQYF. As DNA, the CDR3 is TGTGCCAGCAGCCGCCCAACCGGGACAGGGGGCGCGGAGACCCAGTACTTC. This chain connects TRBV7-2 to TRBJ2-5; the match to TRBD1 covers 12 bases. Germline lookup yields CDR1 SGHTA and CDR2 FQGNSA. The CDR3 totals 17 residues. With V trimmed by 5 bases and J by 5 bases, 12 bases remained unmatched.

V usage is TRBV7-2 and J usage is TRBJ2-1, with 7 bases identical to TRBD2. The J segment lost 0 bases and the V segment lost 5 bases, leaving 4 bases of the junction unmatched. CDR3 length: 15 amino acids. Germline V gene data show CDR1 as SGHTA and CDR2 as FQGNSA. CDR3 sequence: CASSRTSSSYNEQFF. DNA for the CDR3: TGTGCCAGCAGCCGGACTAGTAGCTCCTACAATGAGCAGTTCTTC.

The chain recombines TRBV6-1 with TRBJ2-1; D is uncertain. Germline V gene data show CDR1 as MNHNS and CDR2 as SASEGT. The length of the CDR3 is 14 residues. Trimming removed 0 bases from V and 3 bases from J, with 6 bases in between. The CDR3 coding sequence is TGTGCCAGCAGTGAAGCACAGAACTACAATGAGCAGTTCTTC. Its protein product is CASSEAQNYNEQFF.

The chain carries TRBV18 and TRBJ1-4; 8 positions agree with TRBD1. Germline V CDR1 and CDR2: KGHSH, LQKENI. The CDR3 loop spans 17 amino acids. V was pared by 2 bases and J by 0 bases, with 5 bases of the junction left unmatched. This CDR3 reads CASSPGQGAATNEKLFF. The CDR3 DNA sequence: TGTGCCAGCTCACCAGGGCAGGGGGCCGCAACTAATGAAAAACTGTTTTTT.

The chain is built from TRBV2 and TRBJ1-1; D unclear. The CDR3 length is 10 residues. CDR1 SNHLY and CDR2 FYNNEI come from the germline V gene. Between the trimmed V and J ends, which lost 6 bases and 6 bases, there was a span of 5 bases. The CDR3 region has the DNA TGTGCCAGCAGCCGGGCTGAAGCTTTCTTT. This gives the protein CASSRAEAFF.

This chain connects TRBV6-1 to TRBJ1-1; tentatively, D is TRBD1 (5 bases). CDR3 length equals 12 residues. Trimming stripped 3 bases from V and 4 bases from J, with 6 bases between. The germline CDR1 and CDR2 sequences are MNHNS and SASEGT. The CDR3 is CASSETVTEAFF. CDR3 nucleotide sequence: TGTGCCAGCAGTGAGACAGTCACTGAAGCTTTCTTT.

This chain's CDR3 is CAISATGDYGYTF. As DNA, the CDR3 is TGTGCCATCAGTGCGACAGGGGACTATGGCTACACCTTC. V gene TRBV10-3 combines with J gene TRBJ1-2, with TRBD1 matching over 8 bases. In germline, CDR1 is ENHRY, CDR2 SYGVKD. The V gene end was trimmed by 4 bases and the J gene end by 3 bases; junction bases not matched to a gene: 1. The CDR3 runs to 13 residues.

This chain links TRBV6-2 or TRBV6-3 with TRBJ2-5; TRBD2 matches at 9 bases. CDR1 and CDR2 (germline): MNHEY, SVGEGT. The J segment lost 5 bases and the V segment lost 5 bases, leaving 6 bases of the junction unmatched. This CDR3 comprises 14 residues. CDR3 coding DNA: TGTGCCAGCAGTGCTAGCGGGAATCGGGAGACCCAGTACTTC. It encodes CASSASGNRETQYF.

The genes are TRBV7-6 and TRBJ1-3; D unresolved. Trimming removed 2 bases from V and 3 bases from J, with 8 bases in between. Germline CDR1 reads SGHVS; CDR2 reads FNYEAQ. The CDR3 runs 14 residues. The CDR3 DNA is TGTGCCAGCAGCTTAATGTCAGTTGGAAACACCATATATTTT. Amino acids: CASSLMSVGNTIYF.

The chain couples TRBV30 to TRBJ2-1, with 11 bases aligning to TRBD2. The germline CDR1 and CDR2 sequences are GTSNPN and SVGIG (reference sequence). The V gene end was trimmed by 5 bases and the J gene end by 9 bases; junction bases not matched to a gene: 12. The length of the CDR3 is 15 residues. The CDR3 is CAWGATSGRGGEQFF. CDR3 bases: TGTGCCTGGGGAGCCACTAGCGGGAGAGGGGGTGAGCAGTTCTTC. The full variable domain, in which reference TRBV30 and TRBJ2-1 provide the parts outside the CDR3, is SQTIHQWPATLVQPVGSPLSLECTVEGTSNPNLYWYRQAAGRGLQLLFYSVGIGQISSEVPQNLSASRPQDRQFILSSKKLLLSDSGFYLCAWGATSGRGGEQFFGPGTRLTVL.

The chain is built from TRBV24-1 and TRBJ1-2; 10 positions agree with TRBD1. The CDR3 consists of 15 residues. Germline loops: CDR1 KGHDR, CDR2 SFDVKD. V lost 3 bases to trimming and J lost 4 bases; unmatched junction nucleotides: 4. CDR3 DNA sequence: TGTGCCACCAGTGATCACGGGACAGGGGTCTATGGCTACACCTTC. Its translation: CATSDHGTGVYGYTF.

J is TRBJ2-1 and V is TRBV7-2; tentative D call: TRBD2 (6 bases). The germline CDR1 and CDR2 sequences are SGHTA and FQGNSA. Trimming cost V 5 bases and J 4 bases, with 12 bases left between them. The CDR3 is 14 residues long. The CDR3 DNA reads as TGTGCCAGCAGCATATCCGGGACTTACAATGAGCAGTTCTTC. Its protein is CASSISGTYNEQFF.

The gene calls are TRBV7-2 and TRBJ1-2; no clear D gene. Trimming left V 1 base short and J 8 bases short, with 11 bases between. Germline V gene lookup returns CDR1 SGHTA and CDR2 FQGNSA. The CDR3 loop spans 13 amino acids. The CDR3 region has the DNA TGTGCCAGCAGCTTAGGCCCCTTCCAGGGCTACACCTTC. Its protein is CASSLGPFQGYTF.

The chain links TRBV4-2 to TRBJ2-5, with 13 bases identical to TRBD2. Trimming removed 3 bases from V and 4 bases from J; junction bases left unmatched: 8. CDR1 is LGHNA and CDR2 is YNFKEQ in the germline V gene. The CDR3 extends over 17 amino acids. This CDR3 reads CASSHRPGLAGTETQYF. As DNA, the CDR3 is TGTGCCAGCAGCCACCGCCCGGGACTAGCGGGAACAGAGACCCAGTACTTC.

V and J are TRBV18 and TRBJ1-1; TRBD1 might be the D (5 bases). Trimming removed 1 base at V and 0 bases at J, with 12 bases between. The CDR3 runs 16 residues. Germline-derived CDR1 and CDR2 are KGHSH and LQKENI. The CDR3 sequence: CASSPLPGQMNTEAFF. The CDR3 DNA reads TGTGCCAGCTCACCACTGCCAGGGCAGATGAACACTGAAGCTTTCTTT.

The V and J genes are TRBV4-1 and TRBJ1-2; no reliable D call. Trimming pared 1 base from V and 8 bases from J, leaving 11 bases between. Germline-derived CDR1 and CDR2 are MGHRA and YSYEKL. The CDR3 is 13 residues long. This CDR3 reads CASSQVRTLGYTF. CDR3 nucleotides: TGCGCCAGCAGCCAAGTGCGGACTTTAGGCTACACCTTC.

This sequence joins TRBV6-2 or TRBV6-3 and TRBJ2-3; no clear D. The CDR3 contains 15 residues. The V gene lost 0 bases and the J gene lost 4 bases, with 11 bases spanning the gap. Germline V lookup: CDR1 MNHEY, CDR2 SVGEGT. The CDR3, as DNA: TGTGCCAGCAGTTACTCGGAGTTCCCTCCAGATACGCAGTATTTT. Its protein product is CASSYSEFPPDTQYF.

The chain uses TRBV30 and TRBJ2-5; the match to TRBD1 covers 7 bases. The CDR3 contains 15 residues. Germline V gene lookup returns CDR1 GTSNPN and CDR2 SVGIG (reference sequence). V trimming: 3 bases; J trimming: 3 bases; junction bases outside the gene matches: 10. This CDR3 is CAWRAPHRGEETQYF. The CDR3 region has the DNA TGTGCCTGGAGGGCCCCCCACAGGGGCGAAGAGACCCAGTACTTC.

CDR3 in DNA: TGTGCCAGCAGCCCTGAGACAGGGCTCGATAATTCACCCCTCCACTTT. This sequence encodes CASSPETGLDNSPLHF. The V call is TRBV7-2, the J call TRBJ1-6; 7 bases are a match to TRBD1. J gave up 5 bases and V 5 bases, and 9 bases lay outside the gene matches. Germline V gene sequence: CDR1 SGHTA, CDR2 FQGNSA. This CDR3 region has 16 residues.